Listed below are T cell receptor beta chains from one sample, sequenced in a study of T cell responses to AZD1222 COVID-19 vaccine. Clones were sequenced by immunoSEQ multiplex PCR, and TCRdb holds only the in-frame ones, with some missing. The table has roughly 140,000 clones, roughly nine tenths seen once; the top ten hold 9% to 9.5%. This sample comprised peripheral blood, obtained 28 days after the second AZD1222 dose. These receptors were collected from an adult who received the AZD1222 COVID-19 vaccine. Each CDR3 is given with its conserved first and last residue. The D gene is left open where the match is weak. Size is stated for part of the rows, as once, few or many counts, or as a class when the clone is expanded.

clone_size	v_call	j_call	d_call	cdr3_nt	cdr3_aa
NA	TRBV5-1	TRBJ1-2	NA	TGCGCCAGCAGCTTGGGAAGGGCCCGCGGTGGCTACACCTTC	CASSLGRARGGYTF
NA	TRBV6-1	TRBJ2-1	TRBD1	TGTGCCAGCAGTGAATCCCCGGGACAGGGGTATGAGCAGTTCTTC	CASSESPGQGYEQFF
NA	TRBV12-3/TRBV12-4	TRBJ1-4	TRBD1	TGTGCCAGCAGTTTAAACAGGGGTGAAAAACTGTTTTTT	CASSLNRGEKLFF
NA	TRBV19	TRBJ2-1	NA	TGTGCCAGTATGGACGGGCGGGATCACAATGAGCAGTTCTTC	CASMDGRDHNEQFF
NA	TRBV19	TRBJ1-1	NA	TGTGCCAGTAGTATAGCGGGGGGGCTCACCACTGAAGCTTTCTTT	CASSIAGGLTTEAFF
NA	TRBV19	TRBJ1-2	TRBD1	TGTGCCAGTAGTATGGGGAGGACAGGTAGCTACACCTTC	CASSMGRTGSYTF
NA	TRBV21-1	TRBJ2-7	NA	TGTGCCAGCAGCAAAGAGGGGCCCTACGAGCAGTACTTC	CASSKEGPYEQYF
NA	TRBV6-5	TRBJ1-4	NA	TGTGCCAGCAGTTACTCCCTGGACAGCTCGAATGAAAAACTGTTTTTT	CASSYSLDSSNEKLFF
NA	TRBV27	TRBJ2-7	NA	TGTGCCAGCAGTTATGAGGGAGGCGAGCAGTACTTC	CASSYEGGEQYF
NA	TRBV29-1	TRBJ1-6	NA	TGCAGCGTTGAGACACGTCCCAATTCACCCCTCCACTTT	CSVETRPNSPLHF
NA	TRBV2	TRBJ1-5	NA	TGTGCCAGCAATAAGAGGGGCGCATATAGCAATCAGCCCCAGCATTTT	CASNKRGAYSNQPQHF
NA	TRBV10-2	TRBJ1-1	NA	TGCGCCAGCAATAGGGAAACGTTTGGGAACACTGAAGCTTTCTTT	CASNRETFGNTEAFF
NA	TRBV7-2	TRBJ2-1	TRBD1	TGTGCCAGCAGCTTCTCGGGACAGGGTGGTGAGCAGTTCTTC	CASSFSGQGGEQFF
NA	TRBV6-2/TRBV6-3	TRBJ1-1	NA	TGTGCCAGCAGCCACCTCCTGAGGACTGAAGCTTTCTTT	CASSHLLRTEAFF
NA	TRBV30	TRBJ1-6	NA	TGTGCCTGGAGAGGGACGAATTCACCCCTCCACTTT	CAWRGTNSPLHF
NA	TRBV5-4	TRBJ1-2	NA	TGTGCCAGCAGCTTAAACAACAACAATGGCTACACCTTC	CASSLNNNNGYTF
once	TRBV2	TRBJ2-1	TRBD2	TGTGCCAGCAGTGGGCGGGAGTACAATGAGCAGTTCTTC	CASSGREYNEQFF
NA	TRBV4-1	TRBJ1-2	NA	TGCGCCAGCAGCCAAGAGGGCAAAGGGAGGGGCTACACCTTC	CASSQEGKGRGYTF
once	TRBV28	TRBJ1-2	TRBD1	TGTGCCAGCAGTCACGGGACAGGGAATTCTTATGGCTACACCTTC	CASSHGTGNSYGYTF
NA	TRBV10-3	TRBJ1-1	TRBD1	TGTGCCATCAGTGAGTCAAAAGGGGGCCTTAACACTGAAGCTTTCTTT	CAISESKGGLNTEAFF
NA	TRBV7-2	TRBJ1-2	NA	TGTGCCAGCAGCTCCTCTTCAGGGCCGTTCCCCCCAGGCTACACCTTC	CASSSSSGPFPPGYTF
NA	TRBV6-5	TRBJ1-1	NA	TGTGCCAGACCGCCTAGAGGGGCTCGGACTGAAGCTTTCTTT	CARPPRGARTEAFF
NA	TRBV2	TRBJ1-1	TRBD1	TGTGCCAGCGGTAAGACAGGGAGGAACACTGAAGCTTTCTTT	CASGKTGRNTEAFF
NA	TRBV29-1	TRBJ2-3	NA	TGCAGCGTTGAAGCGACAGTTGCTACAGATACGCAGTATTTT	CSVEATVATDTQYF
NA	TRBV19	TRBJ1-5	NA	TGTGCCAGTAGTCTCCGGGGGAATCGTGATCAGCCCCAGCATTTT	CASSLRGNRDQPQHF
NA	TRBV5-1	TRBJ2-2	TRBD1	TGCGCCAGCAGCCGGGGGACAGGGGCGACCGGGGAGCTGTTTTTT	CASSRGTGATGELFF
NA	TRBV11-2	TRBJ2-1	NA	TGTGCCAGCAGCTTAGGCTATGGGAGCTCCTACAATGAGCAGTTCTTC	CASSLGYGSSYNEQFF
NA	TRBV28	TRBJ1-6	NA	TGTGCCAGCAGCGCCGGATCCTATAATTCACCCCTCCACTTT	CASSAGSYNSPLHF
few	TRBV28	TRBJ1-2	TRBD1	TGTGCCAGCAGTTTAAGTAGGACAGGGTTGTATGGCTACACCTTC	CASSLSRTGLYGYTF
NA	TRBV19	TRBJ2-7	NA	TGTGCCAGTAGTATAGCCAGGGGAGGCTACGAGCAGTACTTC	CASSIARGGYEQYF